The rows below give T cell receptor beta chains drawn from one sample of a study of vaccination and CD4 T cells after COVID-19. TCRdb fed the PCR reads into MiXCR, producing one record per CDR3 protein. Among approximately 11,000 distinct CDR3 sequences, 69% were seen once, and the ten largest hold about 9.4%. Their antigens are not known. Sequencing input: CD4+ T cells from blood, cultured in vitro. The receptors shown here come from a human donor who had recovered from COVID-19. The CDR3 runs from the conserved cysteine through the conserved F or W. D genes are given only for firm matches. The size field is filled for only some rows; it gives once, few, many or a size class.

V,D,size,J,DNA,CDR3
TRBV28,NA,NA,TRBJ1-4,TGTGCCAGCAGTTTAGGGGGCGGACGTAATGAAAAACTGTTTTTT,CASSLGGGRNEKLFF
TRBV6-1,TRBD1,NA,TRBJ2-7,TGTGCCAGCAGAGCCGGGACAGTGTCCTACGAGCAGTACTTC,CASRAGTVSYEQYF
TRBV20-1,NA,NA,TRBJ1-1,TGCAGTGCTAGAGATAGAAGGGGGGCATCTCGGAACACTGAAGCTTTCTTT,CSARDRRGASRNTEAFF
TRBV6-2/TRBV6-3,NA,NA,TRBJ1-1,TGTGCCAGCAGAACCGGGACAAGCCCTTTCTTT,CASRTGTSPFF
TRBV15,NA,NA,TRBJ1-4,TGTGCCACCAGCGGATTAACTAGGGAGGCACTGTTTTTT,CATSGLTREALFF
TRBV11-2,NA,NA,TRBJ1-5,TGTGCCAGCAGCTTAGACTGGGGACAGCCCCAGCATTTT,CASSLDWGQPQHF
TRBV6-1,TRBD1,NA,TRBJ2-7,TGTGCCAGCGGTGGACAGGGGGTGTGGAACGAGCAGTACTTC,CASGGQGVWNEQYF
TRBV20-1,TRBD2,NA,TRBJ2-7,TGCAGTACTAGCGGGGGGAGGGCGCGGGGCGAGCAGTACTTC,CSTSGGRARGEQYF
TRBV7-2,NA,few,TRBJ2-7,TGTGCCAGCAGCTTACTAGGGCTAGCGGAGCAGTACTTC,CASSLLGLAEQYF
TRBV2,NA,NA,TRBJ1-5,TGTGCCAGCTCAGGGTATGGCAATCAGCCCCAGCATTTT,CASSGYGNQPQHF
TRBV5-1,NA,medium-sized,TRBJ2-1,TGCGCCAGCAAGGGGGGCGGGGATGAGCAGTTCTTC,CASKGGGDEQFF
TRBV10-2,TRBD1,NA,TRBJ1-1,TGCGCCAGTTGTCCGGGACAGGGGGACACTGAAGCTTTCTTT,CASCPGQGDTEAFF
TRBV5-6,NA,NA,TRBJ1-2,TGTGCCAGCAGCTCTGGCCTAGGGGGCTACACCTTC,CASSSGLGGYTF
TRBV6-1,TRBD1,NA,TRBJ2-7,TGTGCCAGCAGACCCACTCCCGGCCAGGGGGCTGGTTACGAGCAGTACTTC,CASRPTPGQGAGYEQYF
TRBV6-1,TRBD1,few,TRBJ2-1,TGTGCCAGCAGGGGAGCCGGGACAGCCTACAATGAGCAGTTCTTC,CASRGAGTAYNEQFF
TRBV10-3,NA,NA,TRBJ1-2,TGTGCCATCGGAGGCAACAGTCACTATGGCTACACCTTC,CAIGGNSHYGYTF
TRBV6-1,NA,NA,TRBJ2-7,TGTGCCAGCAGTAAACCGGGACGGTCGTCCTACGAGCAGTACTTC,CASSKPGRSSYEQYF
TRBV7-2,NA,NA,TRBJ1-6,TGTGCCAGCAGCTTGGAGCTAGAAAATTCACCCCTCCACTTT,CASSLELENSPLHF
TRBV6-1,NA,NA,TRBJ2-6,TGTGCCAGCAGGGGAACGGTAGTCGGGGAATCTTTGACCAACGTCCTGACTTTC,CASRGTVVGESLTNVLTF
TRBV20-1,TRBD1,NA,TRBJ1-5,TGCAGTGCTAGAGTAGGGGGACAGCCCAATCAGCCCCAGCATTTT,CSARVGGQPNQPQHF
TRBV7-9,TRBD1,NA,TRBJ1-1,TGTGCCAGCAGGAAGGGACAGTCGAACACTGAAGCTTTCTTT,CASRKGQSNTEAFF
TRBV6-5,NA,once,TRBJ2-3,TGTGCCAGCAGTTACTTTGGGCCTGGTTCGTACTACACAGATACGCAGTATTTT,CASSYFGPGSYYTDTQYF
TRBV19,NA,NA,TRBJ1-1,TGTGCCAGTAGTATTCTTGGGGAGGGCACTGAAGCTTTCTTT,CASSILGEGTEAFF
TRBV6-5,NA,NA,TRBJ1-1,TGTGCCAGCAGTTACGAGTCGGTCATAAACACTGAAGCTTTCTTT,CASSYESVINTEAFF
TRBV4-1,TRBD1,NA,TRBJ2-7,TGCGCCAGCAGTCAGGGGACAGGGGTTTCAAGTAGGTCGTACGAGCAGTACTTC,CASSQGTGVSSRSYEQYF
TRBV5-1,TRBD2,NA,TRBJ2-1,TGCGCCAGCAGCTTCCTGACTAGCGGGGGGGGCTCCTACAATGAGCAGTTCTTC,CASSFLTSGGGSYNEQFF
TRBV28,NA,NA,TRBJ1-6,TGTGCCAGCAGTTTCTCCGGGACTAATTCACCCCTCCACTTT,CASSFSGTNSPLHF
TRBV6-1,NA,NA,TRBJ1-2,TGTGCCAGCAGCTCCCCGAGGGAGCGGGGCGACTATGGCTACACCTTC,CASSSPRERGDYGYTF
TRBV6-7,NA,NA,TRBJ1-5,TGTGCCAGCAGCCCTCCTCCCAGGCGACAGGCGGGGGGTCAGCCCCAGCATTTT,CASSPPPRRQAGGQPQHF
TRBV6-1,NA,NA,TRBJ2-7,TGTGCCACCTGCCAGGGAGCCAGCTATTCCTACGAGCAGTACTTC,CATCQGASYSYEQYF
TRBV12-3/TRBV12-4,NA,few,TRBJ2-7,TGTGCCAGCAGCATTAAGGCGTCCCACGAGCAGTACTTC,CASSIKASHEQYF
TRBV5-1,TRBD1,NA,TRBJ1-4,TGCGCCAGCAGCTGGGGACAGCCTAATGAAAAACTGTTTTTT,CASSWGQPNEKLFF
TRBV12-3/TRBV12-4,TRBD1,NA,TRBJ1-5,TGTGCCAGCAGTTTCGAGGGGACAGGCGGGAGTCAGCCCCAGCATTTT,CASSFEGTGGSQPQHF
TRBV6-5,TRBD2,NA,TRBJ2-7,TGTGCCAGCAGTTACGGTGGCGGGGGAAGTGGCTACGAGCAGTACTTC,CASSYGGGGSGYEQYF
TRBV2,TRBD1,NA,TRBJ1-5,TGTGCCAGCAGTAAGGGTATATTGGGACAGGGCCTCAATCAGCCCCAGCATTTT,CASSKGILGQGLNQPQHF
TRBV25-1,TRBD1,medium-sized,TRBJ1-5,TGTGCCAGCAGTACCGGGACAGGGTACAATCAGCCCCAGCATTTT,CASSTGTGYNQPQHF
TRBV10-3,NA,once,TRBJ1-1,TGTGCCATCAGTGAGTTAACAGGGAAGACTGAAGCTTTCTTT,CAISELTGKTEAFF
TRBV6-5,TRBD1,NA,TRBJ2-5,TGTGCCAGCAGTTACTCACAGGGGGCGCCGGAGACCCAGTACTTC,CASSYSQGAPETQYF
TRBV9,TRBD1,NA,TRBJ2-5,TGTGCCAGCAGCGCCCCCGGGACAGGGGGCCAAGAGACCCAGTACTTC,CASSAPGTGGQETQYF
TRBV7-9,NA,NA,TRBJ1-6,TGTGCCAGCAGTTTAAACTCCTATAATTCACCCCTCCACTTT,CASSLNSYNSPLHF
TRBV18,NA,NA,TRBJ1-5,TGTGCCAGCTCACCACCTAGGGCGCAGGGAATCCAGCCCCAGCATTTT,CASSPPRAQGIQPQHF
TRBV6-5,TRBD2,NA,TRBJ2-1,TGTGCCAGCAGTTACACGACTAGCGGGAGGTACAATGAGCAGTTCTTC,CASSYTTSGRYNEQFF